These 15 T cell receptor beta chains came from one sample sequenced in a study of shared clonotypes between healthy human individuals. CD45RO-negative, CCR7-selected cells formed the naive CD8 fraction, which excluded terminally differentiated effector memory CD45RA+ cells. Method: immunoSEQ multiplex PCR; TCRdb's copy keeps in-frame clones and lacks some. This table has nearly 2 million clones, 85% to 95% appearing once. Material for sequencing was naive CD8+ T cells sorted from blood. The receptor set was obtained from a man aged 18 to 30 in good health.

Here the CDR3 reads CASSARRYEQFF. The CDR3 DNA follows: TGTGCCAGCAGCGCCAGGAGATATGAGCAGTTCTTC. The chain recombines TRBV7-9 with TRBJ2-1; no definite D call. V was clipped by 5 bases and J by 8 bases, with 10 bases between them. This CDR3 spans 12 amino acids. Germline CDR1 and CDR2: SEHNR and FQNEAQ (reference sequence). The full variable domain, rest sourced from reference TRBV7-9 and TRBJ2-1, is DTGVSQNPRHKITKRGQNVTFRCDPISEHNRLYWYRQTLGQGPEFLTYFQNEAQLEKSRLLSDRFSAERPKGSFSTLEIQRTEQGDSAMYLCASSARRYEQFFGPGTRLTVL.

The chain combines TRBV7-8 with TRBJ2-1; D possibly corresponds to TRBD1 (6 bases). Trimming took 7 bases from V and 2 from J, leaving 9 bases between them. This CDR3 has 13 amino acids. The germline V gene has CDR1 SGHVS and CDR2 FQNEAQ. The CDR3: CASTGTPYNEQFF. The CDR3 DNA reads TGTGCCAGCACGGGGACACCCTACAATGAGCAGTTCTTC.

V is TRBV7-8 and J is TRBJ2-1; D possibly corresponds to TRBD1 (6 bases). With 1 base removed from V and 8 bases from J, the gap between germline ends came to 24 bases. Germline V gene data show CDR1 as SGHVS and CDR2 as FQNEAQ. The CDR3 is 18 residues long. The CDR3 region is CASSLGLGQGGGLDEQFF. CDR3 DNA: TGTGCCAGCAGCTTAGGGCTCGGCCAAGGGGGTGGCTTGGATGAGCAGTTCTTC.

The rearrangement links TRBV4-1 to TRBJ2-5; D is perhaps TRBD1 (6 bases). The CDR3 covers 17 residues. Trimming removed 4 bases at V and 0 bases at J, with 18 bases between. Germline assignment: CDR1 MGHRA and CDR2 YSYEKL. The CDR3 loop is CASSRGHTTYDQETQYF. CDR3 sequence (DNA): TGCGCCAGCAGCCGGGGGCACACGACTTACGACCAAGAGACCCAGTACTTC.

The chain is built from TRBV9 and TRBJ1-1, with a tentative D call TRBD1 (5 bases). The CDR3 is made up of 14 amino acids. Germline V gene sequence: CDR1 SGDLS, CDR2 YYNGEE. The ends were cut back, 0 bases at V and 3 bases at J, with 9 bases in the middle. The CDR3 bases are TGTGCCAGCAGCGTAGGAGGGGACGACACTGAAGCTTTCTTT. This gives the protein CASSVGGDDTEAFF.

V usage is TRBV6-1 and J usage is TRBJ2-7; weak D call: TRBD1 (6 bases). CDR1 and CDR2 (germline): MNHNS, SASEGT. The CDR3 extends over 20 amino acids. V gave up 3 bases and J gave up 4 bases, with 31 bases separating them. This CDR3 reads CASSEGRQVSLFRGVYEQYF. The DNA of the CDR3 is TGTGCCAGCAGTGAGGGGAGACAGGTCTCTCTTTTTCGCGGCGTGTACGAGCAGTACTTC.

This chain joins TRBV6-6 and TRBJ1-2; weak D call: TRBD1 (5 bases). Germline loops: CDR1 MNHNY, CDR2 SVGAGI (reference sequence). CDR3 length: 14 amino acids. V lost 6 bases and J 3 bases, leaving 14 bases between the germline ends. This chain's CDR3 is CASSPGGEDYGYTF. DNA of the CDR3: TGTGCCAGCAGCCCCGGGGGGGAGGACTATGGCTACACCTTC.

As to this clone: Other DNA sequences from this sample encode an identical CDR3 as well. V gene TRBV2 combines with J gene TRBJ2-7; no clear D gene. With 2 bases removed from V and 3 bases from J, the gap between germline ends came to 8 bases. CDR3 length: 13 residues. In germline, CDR1 is SNHLY, CDR2 FYNNEI. CDR3 sequence reads: CASSETVSYEQYF. The CDR3 DNA reads as TGTGCCAGCAGTGAAACCGTCAGCTACGAGCAGTACTTC.

The chain joins TRBV30 to TRBJ2-3; 11 positions agree with TRBD2. The CDR3 spans 15 residues. Germline lookup yields CDR1 GTSNPN and CDR2 SVGIG (reference sequence). The V gene end was trimmed by 2 bases and the J gene end by 6 bases; junction bases not matched to a gene: 7. In nucleotides, the CDR3 is TGTGCCTGGAGTATAGCGGGAGGGCCAGGGGATACGCAGTATTTT. Translated: CAWSIAGGPGDTQYF.

This rearrangement joins TRBV28 to TRBJ2-3; TRBD2 aligns across 11 bases. Germline values: CDR1 MDHEN, CDR2 SYDVKM. The CDR3 runs to 15 residues. V lost 4 bases to trimming and J lost 7 bases; unmatched junction nucleotides: 7. The CDR3 coding sequence is TGTGCCAGCAGTTCAGTAGCGGGAGGGCCAAATACGCAGTATTTT. Translated, it gives CASSSVAGGPNTQYF.

The chain carries TRBV6-5 and TRBJ2-1; TRBD2 matches 11 bases. Germline V gene lookup returns CDR1 MNHEY and CDR2 SVGAGI. The J segment lost 8 bases and the V segment lost 6 bases, leaving 9 bases of the junction unmatched. CDR3 length equals 15 residues. CDR3 nucleotides: TGTGCCAGCAGCTCGACTAGCGGGATTTTGGATGAGCAGTTCTTC. This codes for CASSSTSGILDEQFF.

V usage is TRBV5-6 and J usage is TRBJ2-7; D is ambiguous. Germline CDR1 is SGHDT and CDR2 is YYEEEE. This CDR3 comprises 13 residues. Trimming pared 2 bases from V and 0 bases from J, leaving 6 bases between. This chain's CDR3 is CASSFMRSYEQYF. The CDR3 coding sequence is TGTGCCAGCAGCTTCATGCGCTCCTACGAGCAGTACTTC.

The rearrangement joins TRBV9 to TRBJ1-3, with 10 bases identical to TRBD1. Per the germline V gene, CDR1 is SGDLS and CDR2 is YYNGEE. J lost 2 bases, V lost 4 bases, and 3 bases had no gene match. The CDR3 loop spans 15 amino acids. CDR3 region: CASSRDRGPGNTIYF. CDR3 DNA sequence: TGTGCCAGCAGCAGAGACAGGGGGCCTGGAAACACCATATATTTT.

The chain is built from TRBV2 and TRBJ2-7, with 7 bases fitting TRBD2. Unmatched junction bases numbered 4, after V lost 8 bases and J lost 0 bases. This CDR3 is 13 amino acids long. CDR1 and CDR2 from the germline V gene are SNHLY and FYNNEI. CDR3 DNA: TGTGCCAGCGCGGGAGACAACTCCTACGAGCAGTACTTC. Translation gives CASAGDNSYEQYF.

J is TRBJ2-1 and V is TRBV4-1; 8 bases are shared with TRBD2. The V gene end was trimmed by 1 base and the J gene end by 3 bases; junction bases not matched to a gene: 5. The CDR3 is made up of 16 amino acids. CDR1 is MGHRA, CDR2 YSYEKL, per germline. DNA of the CDR3: TGCGCCAGCAGCCAAGCAGCGGGAGTTGGCTACAATGAGCAGTTCTTC. Translated, it gives CASSQAAGVGYNEQFF.